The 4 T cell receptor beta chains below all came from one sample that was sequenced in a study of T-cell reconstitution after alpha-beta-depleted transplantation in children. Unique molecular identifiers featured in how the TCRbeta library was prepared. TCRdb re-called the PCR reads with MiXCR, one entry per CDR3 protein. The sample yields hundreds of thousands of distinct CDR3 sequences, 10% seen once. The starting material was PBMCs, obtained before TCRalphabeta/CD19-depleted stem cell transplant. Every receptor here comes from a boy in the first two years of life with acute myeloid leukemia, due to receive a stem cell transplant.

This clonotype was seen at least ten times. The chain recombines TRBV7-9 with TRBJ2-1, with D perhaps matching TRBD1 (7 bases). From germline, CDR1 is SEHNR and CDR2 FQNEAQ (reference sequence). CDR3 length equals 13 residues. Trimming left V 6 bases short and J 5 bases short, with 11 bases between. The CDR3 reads CASRGGQNNEQFF. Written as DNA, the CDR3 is TGTGCCAGCAGGGGGGGACAGAACAATGAGCAGTTCTTC.

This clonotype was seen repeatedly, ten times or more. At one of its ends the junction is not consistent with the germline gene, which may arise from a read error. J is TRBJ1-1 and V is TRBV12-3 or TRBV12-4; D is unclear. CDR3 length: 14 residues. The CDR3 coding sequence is TGTGCCAGCAGCTTAGTGGCAGGGAACACTGAAGCTTTCTTT. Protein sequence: CASSLVAGNTEAFF.

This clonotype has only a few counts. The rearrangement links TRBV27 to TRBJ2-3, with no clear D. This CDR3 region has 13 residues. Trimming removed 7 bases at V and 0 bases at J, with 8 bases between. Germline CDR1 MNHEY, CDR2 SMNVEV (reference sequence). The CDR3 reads CASKIESTDTQYF. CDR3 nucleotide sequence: TGTGCCAGCAAGATAGAAAGCACAGATACGCAGTATTTT.

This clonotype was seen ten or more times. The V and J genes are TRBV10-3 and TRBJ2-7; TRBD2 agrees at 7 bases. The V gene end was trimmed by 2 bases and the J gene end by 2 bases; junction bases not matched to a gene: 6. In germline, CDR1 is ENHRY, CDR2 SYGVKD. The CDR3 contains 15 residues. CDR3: CAISEPGLLAYEQYF. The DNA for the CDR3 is TGTGCCATCAGTGAGCCGGGACTATTAGCCTACGAGCAGTACTTC.